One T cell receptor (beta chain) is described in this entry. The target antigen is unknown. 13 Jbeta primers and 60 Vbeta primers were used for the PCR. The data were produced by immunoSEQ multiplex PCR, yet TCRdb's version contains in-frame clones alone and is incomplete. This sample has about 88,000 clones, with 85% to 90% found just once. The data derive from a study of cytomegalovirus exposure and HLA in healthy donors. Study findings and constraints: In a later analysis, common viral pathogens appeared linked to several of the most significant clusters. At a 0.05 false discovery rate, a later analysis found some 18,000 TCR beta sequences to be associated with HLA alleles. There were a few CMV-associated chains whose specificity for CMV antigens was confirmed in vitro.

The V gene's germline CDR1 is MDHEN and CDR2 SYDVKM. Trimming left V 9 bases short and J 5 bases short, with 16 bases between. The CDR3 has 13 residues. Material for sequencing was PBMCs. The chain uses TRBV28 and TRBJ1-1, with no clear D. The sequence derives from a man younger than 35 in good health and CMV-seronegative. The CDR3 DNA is TGTGCCAGTAGCGAACGGGTAGGGACTGAAGCTTTCTTT. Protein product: CASSERVGTEAFF.